This T cell receptor (beta chain) was found in a study of T cell responses to AZD1222 COVID-19 vaccine (dated by TCRdb to about 2021). Study-wide context: AZD1222 recipients whose second dose came at about 4 weeks and those whose second dose came at about 12 weeks were combined into one group, since spike-specific TCR depth and breadth did not differ between the two schedules. TCR sequencing covered fewer than 250 trial participants: 200 to 210 given two doses of AZD1222 and 26 given two doses of MenACWY control vaccine. Trial participants were enrolled into age subgroups of 18-55, 56-69 and 70-plus years, which contained about 150, 28 and 57 TCR-sequenced participants, respectively. General conclusions and limits of the study: Conclusions about previously exposed vaccinees are limited, since just five or six AZD1222 recipients were seropositive for SARS-CoV-2 at baseline. The whole spike protein was spanned by vaccine-associated CD4 TCRs, and dominant responses were seen in regions 160-218 and 743-854. Most participants were white British and females outnumbered males, and the authors suggested that clonal diversity may have been underestimated. A significant rise in spike-specific TCR breadth and depth was observed after two AZD1222 doses relative to day 0 and relative to MenACWY recipients. Nearly half of unique spike-specific TCRs reportedly recognized epitopes outside regions mutated in the B.1.351 and B.1.1.7 variants. No day 14 peak-response samples were available, so repertoires were characterized only after the peak T cell response. In the small 56-69-year group, the increase in depth fell short of significance, most likely because of low power.

At the junction V is shortened by 3 bases and J by 4 bases, with 19 bases in between. The germline V gene specifies MDHEN as CDR1 and SYDVKM as CDR2. From cysteine to phenylalanine, the CDR3 is 16 amino acids long. Just CDR3 DNA is preserved here, 48 bases in frame from base 1. The CDR3 regions of human TCRbeta chains were analyzed by immunosequencing. Turning to the authors' computational methods: TCRs in the repertoires were matched against a reference library of SARS-CoV-2-specific TCRs that had been generated with the MIRA antigen-specificity platform. Breadth meant the fraction of unique TCRs that were SARS-CoV-2-associated, whereas depth meant the fraction of total T cells that were SARS-CoV-2-associated. Each spike-specific TCR was assigned to its reactive spike region and to a CD4 or CD8 class using the MIRA data. Log10-transformed breadth and depth values were compared by one-way ANOVA with Sidak's multiple comparisons tests. Not all clones reach the TCRdb copy of this immuneACCESS table, which keeps in-frame sequences only. Checked studies attribute under half of the gap to unresolved V genes and leave the rest unexplained. That table furnishes V, J and clone size, whereas the DNA furnished D and trimming. In this sample the table shows 150,000 or so clones, about 90% of which occur a single time. The ten biggest clones cover around 5.4% of the sample.

Details on this clone: It lacks a known antigen. The record has no base qualities; no much larger clone is one base away.

The sample's time point label, decoded: baseline before first vaccination. Vaccinee samples came from UK trials COV001 and COV002, including a single-blind randomized controlled phase 2/3 trial of AZD1222 (ChAdOx1 nCoV-19) in healthy adults. For TCRbeta chain sequencing, PBMC samples were collected from trial participants at day 0 and at day 28 after the second dose. The clonotype comes from an adult in good health. The chain employs TRBV28 and TRBJ2-7; matching of 6 bases hints at TRBD2 as the D gene. The source was peripheral blood, collected on day 0 of AZD1222 vaccination. The DNA sequence reads TGTGCCAGCAGTTTTGATCGCGGGGATCTGAGGTACGAGCAGTACTTC. This gives the protein CASSFDRGDLRYEQYF.